The 30 T cell receptor beta chains in this list originate from one sample, sequenced in a study of cytomegalovirus exposure and HLA in healthy donors. The PCR ran on 60 Vbeta and 13 Jbeta primers. The protocol was immunoSEQ multiplex PCR, while the TCRdb copy is restricted to in-frame clones and leaves out a portion. Of around 200,000 clones in the sample, about 81% were seen once. The sequenced sample consisted of PBMCs. These receptors all come from a woman aged 40 to 50 in good health and CMV-seronegative.

The V and J genes are TRBV6-1 and TRBJ2-7; D remains ambiguous. From germline, CDR1 is MNHNS and CDR2 SASEGT. The CDR3 runs 10 residues. Between the trimmed V and J ends, which lost 10 bases and 0 bases, there was a span of 4 bases. Here the CDR3 DNA reads TGTGCCACCCTCTCCTACGAGCAGTACTTC. As protein: CATLSYEQYF.

The rearrangement links TRBV18 to TRBJ2-7; D is ambiguous. The germline gives CDR1 KGHSH, CDR2 LQKENI. Trimming removed 3 bases from V and 3 bases from J, with 3 bases in between. The CDR3 spans 11 residues. The CDR3 region is CASSPLYEQYF. Here the CDR3 DNA reads TGTGCCAGCTCACCTCTCTACGAGCAGTACTTC.

This rearrangement joins TRBV19 to TRBJ2-5; no clear D. Trimming took off 10 bases at V and 4 bases at J, with 10 bases between the two ends. This CDR3 region has 11 residues. Germline values: CDR1 LNHDA, CDR2 SQIVND (reference sequence). CDR3 coding DNA: TGTGCCACCGCCGCCGGAGAGACCCAGTACTTC. Its translation is CATAAGETQYF.

The rearrangement joins TRBV30 to TRBJ1-4; D unresolved. CDR3 length equals 13 residues. Germline CDR1 is GTSNPN and CDR2 is SVGIG (reference sequence). Deletions cut 5 bases from V and 4 bases from J, with 11 bases between. The CDR3 DNA follows: TGTGCCTGGCAACAGTGGTATAATGAAAAACTGTTTTTT. Amino acid sequence: CAWQQWYNEKLFF.

The chain combines TRBV30 with TRBJ2-7; 10 bases are a match to TRBD2. This CDR3 spans 15 amino acids. Trimming took 5 bases from V and 6 from J; bases not matched to a gene: 13. Germline CDR1 and CDR2: GTSNPN and SVGIG (reference sequence). CDR3 amino acids: CAWSSGSVLGGEQYF. As DNA, the CDR3 is TGTGCCTGGTCTAGCGGGAGCGTACTCGGGGGCGAGCAGTACTTC.

This chain links TRBV19 with TRBJ2-2; 13 bases line up with TRBD2. CDR1 and CDR2 from the germline V gene are LNHDA and SQIVND (reference sequence). CDR3 size: 17 residues. Losses at the gene ends were 6 bases for V and 6 bases for J; bases not matched to a gene: 10. CDR3 bases: TGTGCCAGTAGGGCCATCGGACTAGCGGGAGTAGCCGGGGAGCTGTTTTTT. It specifies CASRAIGLAGVAGELFF. The variable domain in full, with the rest retrieved from reference TRBV19 and TRBJ2-2, is DGGITQSPKYLFRKEGQNVTLSCEQNLNHDAMYWYRQDPGQGLRLIYYSQIVNDFQKGDIAEGYSVSREKKESFPLTVTSAQKNPTAFYLCASRAIGLAGVAGELFFGEGSRLTVL.

This chain connects TRBV29-1 to TRBJ2-5, with D perhaps matching TRBD2 (6 bases). Trimming pared 8 bases from V and 5 bases from J, leaving 21 bases between. Per the germline V gene, CDR1 is SQVTM and CDR2 is ANQGSEA. The CDR3 contains 14 residues. The CDR3 protein is CSSGDVRAGETQYF. CDR3 bases: TGCAGCTCGGGGGATGTGAGGGCCGGGGAGACCCAGTACTTC.

This clone occurred once. The chain uses TRBV19 and TRBJ1-5; possibly TRBD1 for D (5 bases). CDR1 is LNHDA and CDR2 is SQIVND in the germline V gene (reference sequence). There are 14 residues in the CDR3. V was cut by 3 bases and J by 5 bases, with 11 bases left in between. The CDR3 DNA reads TGTGCCAGTAGTATCGTCCAGGGCTATCAGCCCCAGCATTTT. This sequence encodes CASSIVQGYQPQHF.

V usage is TRBV6-1 and J usage is TRBJ2-2, with D maybe TRBD2 (5 bases). The CDR3 extends over 13 amino acids. The V gene's germline CDR1 is MNHNS and CDR2 SASEGT. Trimming removed 6 bases at V and 6 bases at J, with 11 bases between. The CDR3 DNA follows: TGTGCCAGCAGATCACTAGTTTCCGGGGAGCTGTTTTTT. Encoded protein: CASRSLVSGELFF.

The chain recombines TRBV27 with TRBJ1-1, with D perhaps TRBD1 (5 bases). The CDR3 has 11 residues. Per the germline V gene, CDR1 is MNHEY and CDR2 is SMNVEV (reference sequence). V gave up 10 bases and J gave up 7 bases, with 13 bases separating them. Here the CDR3 reads CATTMGGEAFF. CDR3 nucleotides: TGTGCCACTACCATGGGGGGTGAAGCTTTCTTT.

As for this clone: This CDR3 fails to terminate in the conserved phenylalanine or tryptophan, so it likely reflects a read error. It is unclear where the CDR3 begins or ends on the DNA, so no DNA is shown, and the CDR3 is as TCRdb lists it. The chain links TRBV5-5 to TRBJ1-1; no DNA check was done on the table's D call, TRBD1. Germline V gene data show CDR1 as SGHKS and CDR2 as YYEKEE (reference sequence). Inclusive of both ends, the CDR3 amounts to 12 amino acids. CDR3 amino acids: CASSFQDRPLII.

This clone has more than one count but fewer than ten. This chain links TRBV27 with TRBJ2-2; 11 nucleotides match TRBD2. Germline assignment: CDR1 MNHEY and CDR2 SMNVEV (reference sequence). The CDR3 has 16 residues. J was trimmed by 4 bases and V by 1 base; bases with no gene match: 2. The CDR3: CASSLLAGGSTGELFF. The CDR3 nucleotides are TGTGCCAGCAGTTTATTAGCGGGGGGGAGCACCGGGGAGCTGTTTTTT.

V and J are TRBV5-1 and TRBJ1-2, with 10 positions matching TRBD1. This CDR3 is 15 amino acids long. The ends lost 4 bases at V and 5 bases at J; junction bases unmatched: 8. Germline CDR1 SGHRS, CDR2 YFSETQ. CDR3 loop: CASSPRTGGTYGYTF. In DNA form, the CDR3 reads TGCGCCAGCAGCCCAAGGACAGGGGGGACATATGGCTACACCTTC.

With regard to this clone: An end of the junction differs from the germline gene, which may be a read error. The chain carries TRBV7-9 and TRBJ1-2; weak D call: TRBD1 (6 bases). This CDR3 spans 14 amino acids. The V gene's germline CDR1 is SEHNR and CDR2 FQNEAQ (reference sequence). This CDR3 is CSSSYQGNNYGYTF. CDR3 nucleotide sequence: TGTTCCAGCAGCTATCAGGGGAATAACTATGGCTACACCTTC.

This chain links TRBV5-1 with TRBJ1-3; a weak D match, TRBD1 (5 bases). This CDR3 region has 16 residues. CDR1 is SGHRS, CDR2 YFSETQ, per germline. V lost 4 bases to trimming and J lost 0 bases, with 14 bases between them. The chain's CDR3 is CASSERTPNSGNTIYF. The DNA for the CDR3 is TGCGCCAGCAGCGAAAGGACACCGAACTCTGGAAACACCATATATTTT.

The V gene is TRBV7-9, the J gene TRBJ2-5, with TRBD2 matching 9 bases. The CDR3 covers 14 residues. Germline V lookup: CDR1 SEHNR, CDR2 FQNEAQ (reference sequence). With V trimmed by 6 bases and J by 3 bases, 5 bases remained unmatched. This CDR3 is CASSRRLAEETQYF. CDR3 nucleotides: TGTGCCAGCAGTCGAAGACTAGCGGAAGAGACCCAGTACTTC.

This clone was observed a few times. J is TRBJ1-4 and V is TRBV27; 9 positions match TRBD1. The V gene end was trimmed by 6 bases and the J gene end by 8 bases; junction bases not matched to a gene: 10. CDR1 is MNHEY, CDR2 SMNVEV, per germline (reference sequence). The CDR3 runs to 15 residues. Here the CDR3 reads CASSLSGTGIEKLFF. The CDR3 nucleotides are TGTGCCAGCAGCCTCAGCGGGACAGGGATCGAAAAACTGTTTTTT.

The chain uses TRBV4-1 and TRBJ2-2; the match to TRBD2 covers 10 bases. Trimming removed 3 bases from V and 4 bases from J; junction bases left unmatched: 11. This CDR3 has 18 residues. The germline gives CDR1 MGHRA, CDR2 YSYEKL. The CDR3 bases are TGCGCCAGCAGCCAGGGAAATCTAGCGGGAGTAGGCACCGGGGAGCTGTTTTTT. Translating it yields CASSQGNLAGVGTGELFF.

The chain recombines TRBV7-8 with TRBJ2-7; 13 bases map to TRBD2. V lost 5 bases to trimming and J lost 7 bases; unmatched junction nucleotides: 8. The germline gives CDR1 SGHVS, CDR2 FQNEAQ. The CDR3 length is 15 residues. CDR3 region: CASSRTSGRGGEQYF. The CDR3 nucleotides read TGTGCCAGCAGCCGGACTAGCGGGAGAGGAGGTGAGCAGTACTTC.

Regarding this clone: This CDR3 is also generated by other DNA sequences in the sample. The rearrangement joins TRBV5-1 to TRBJ1-5; TRBD1 agrees at 7 bases. Germline V CDR1 and CDR2: SGHRS, YFSETQ. V lost 0 bases and J lost 0; bases outside the gene matches: 0. The CDR3 loop spans 15 amino acids. The CDR3 loop reads CASSLGQGSNQPQHF. In nucleotides, the CDR3 is TGCGCCAGCAGCTTGGGACAGGGTAGCAATCAGCCCCAGCATTTT.

V gene TRBV5-1 combines with J gene TRBJ2-1; TRBD2 agrees at 10 bases. The V gene's germline CDR1 is SGHRS and CDR2 YFSETQ. Germline trimming cut 1 base from V and 8 bases from J; bases unmatched to any gene: 3. This CDR3 has 14 amino acids. The CDR3: CASSLTSGVYEQFF. CDR3 DNA: TGCGCCAGCAGCTTGACTAGCGGGGTCTATGAGCAGTTCTTC.

The rearrangement joins TRBV5-1 to TRBJ2-7; 7 bases fit TRBD1. Germline V gives CDR1 SGHRS, CDR2 YFSETQ. This CDR3 is built from 15 residues. J gave up 2 bases and V 0 bases, and 5 bases lay outside the gene matches. As DNA, the CDR3 is TGCGCCAGCAGCTTGGCAGCGACAGGGCCCTACGAGCAGTACTTC. This codes for CASSLAATGPYEQYF.

This clone has only a few counts. J is TRBJ1-2 and V is TRBV27; tentative D call: TRBD1 (5 bases). Trimming pared 5 bases from V and 6 bases from J, leaving 28 bases between. CDR3 length: 18 residues. Germline CDR1 reads MNHEY; CDR2 reads SMNVEV (reference sequence). The CDR3 DNA is TGTGCCAGCAGTACATTCGTGGGGGAAGGTTCGGGGAGGAATGGCTACACCTTC. This gives the protein CASSTFVGEGSGRNGYTF.

This sequence joins TRBV21-1 and TRBJ1-2; TRBD1 is the table's D call, not checked against the DNA. TRBV21-1 is a pseudogene segment. This CDR3 is built from 14 residues. CDR3 nucleotides: TGTGCCAGCACCTTCGACCCAGGGCCGAATGGCTACACCTTC. Protein: CASTFDPGPNGYTF.

The genes are TRBV5-1 and TRBJ2-1, with 10 nucleotides matching TRBD2. CDR3 size: 17 residues. Germline lookup yields CDR1 SGHRS and CDR2 YFSETQ. The V gene end was trimmed by 3 bases and the J gene end by 5 bases; junction bases not matched to a gene: 11. CDR3 nucleotides: TGCGCCAGCAGCTACACGTCAGGACTAGCGGCTCACAATGAGCAGTTCTTC. This encodes CASSYTSGLAAHNEQFF.

V is TRBV4-1 and J is TRBJ2-7; D uncertain. Per the germline V gene, CDR1 is MGHRA and CDR2 is YSYEKL. V shed 1 base and J shed 6 bases, with 10 bases lying between them. This CDR3 has 13 residues. The CDR3 nucleotides are TGCGCCAGCAGCCAAGGCGAAGAATCCGAGCAGTACTTC. The encoded protein is CASSQGEESEQYF.

This clone has a single count. The genes are TRBV2 and TRBJ1-2; 9 bases line up with TRBD1. The CDR3 runs 16 residues. The V and J ends lost 2 bases and 7 bases, in that order; junction bases with no gene match: 11. Germline V gene lookup returns CDR1 SNHLY and CDR2 FYNNEI. The CDR3 nucleotides read TGTGCCAGCAGTGAAATTAGTGTCGGGACAGGGAGTGGCTACACCTTC. Encoded protein: CASSEISVGTGSGYTF.

V and J are TRBV2 and TRBJ1-1, with D perhaps TRBD1 (5 bases). The V gene's germline CDR1 is SNHLY and CDR2 FYNNEI. The CDR3 totals 11 residues. V was trimmed by 6 bases and J by 8 bases, leaving 10 bases between them. The CDR3 DNA sequence: TGTGCCAGCAGCCCCTACAGGGAAGCTTTCTTT. Residues: CASSPYREAFF.

This clone turned up a few times. This chain connects TRBV18 to TRBJ1-1; D call uncertain. V was clipped by 5 bases and J by 6 bases, with 10 bases between them. The germline V gene encodes CDR1 KGHSH and CDR2 LQKENI. CDR3 length: 12 residues. Here the CDR3 DNA reads TGTGCCAGCTCATTCTCGACTCCTGAAGCTTTCTTT. This translates into CASSFSTPEAFF.

This clone was recorded once. The chain carries TRBV7-2 and TRBJ1-2; 8 bases agree with TRBD1. This CDR3 is built from 15 residues. Germline CDR1 SGHTA, CDR2 FQGNSA. V lost 5 bases, J lost 1 base, and 6 bases stayed unmatched. The CDR3 coding sequence is TGTGCCAGCAGCCTGGCAGGGGGCCATAACTATGGCTACACCTTC. Its protein is CASSLAGGHNYGYTF.